The clone carrying this TCR beta chain was recorded only once. The CDR3 has 15 amino acids. The V gene's germline CDR1 is ENHRY and CDR2 SYGVKD. The V segment lost 8 bases and the J segment 3 bases; nucleotides outside the gene matches: 11. The sample originates from a study of OX40 agonist ivuxolimab in advanced cancers. The overall study: Dose-escalation subjects each had hepatocellular carcinoma, melanoma, renal cell or head and neck cancer. Having had anti-PD-1, anti-PD-L1 or anti-CTLA-4 therapy before was allowed, and about 40% had some.

The protocol was immunoSEQ multiplex PCR, while the TCRdb copy is restricted to in-frame clones and leaves out a portion. Of some 40,000 clones detected, 70% to 80% appear once; the ten largest clones hold under 25%. V gene TRBV10-3 combines with J gene TRBJ2-5; 8 nucleotides agree with TRBD1. The input for sequencing was CD4+ or CD8+ T cells sorted from blood, taken in a trial of the OX40 agonist ivuxolimab. The receptor was isolated from an adult with an advanced solid tumor such as melanoma, head and neck, liver or kidney cancer. In DNA form, the CDR3 reads TGTGCCATCGCGAGCCGGGGACAGGAAGAAGAGACCCAGTACTTC. This codes for CAIASRGQEEETQYF.